These 10 T cell receptor beta chains were sequenced from one sample in a study of blood T cell repertoires in COVID-19. Clones were read by immunoSEQ multiplex PCR, and TCRdb kept only the in-frame ones, dropping some. The sample contains 130,000 to 150,000 clones, about 84% of which appear only once. The sequencing input was peripheral blood. The receptors come from a human donor in a cohort sampled during active COVID-19.

In this sample, this clone turned up a few times. V and J are TRBV10-3 and TRBJ1-2; the match to TRBD1 covers 7 bases. CDR3 length equals 21 residues. The V and J ends lost 0 bases and 1 base, in that order; junction bases with no gene match: 20. In germline, CDR1 is ENHRY, CDR2 SYGVKD. This CDR3 is CAISESDGDRVGPGINYGYTF. CDR3 coding DNA: TGTGCCATCAGTGAGTCAGACGGAGACAGGGTTGGACCTGGGATTAACTATGGCTACACCTTC.

This chain uses TRBV15 with TRBJ2-4; TRBD2 might be the D (5 bases). The germline V gene encodes CDR1 LNHNV and CDR2 YYDKDF (reference sequence). V gave up 1 base and J gave up 9 bases, with 10 bases separating them. The CDR3 is 13 amino acids. This CDR3 reads CATSRASNGIQYF. The DNA for the CDR3 is TGTGCCACCAGCAGAGCTAGCAATGGCATTCAGTACTTC.

CDR3 in amino acids: CASSQDRGHDEQYF. The DNA for the CDR3 is TGTGCCAGCAGCCAGGACAGGGGGCATGACGAGCAGTACTTC. The chain links TRBV7-9 to TRBJ2-7; 11 bases line up with TRBD1. This CDR3 is 14 amino acids long. CDR1 and CDR2 (germline): SEHNR, FQNEAQ (reference sequence). Losses at the gene ends were 5 bases for V and 5 bases for J; bases not matched to a gene: 5.

This rearrangement joins TRBV13 to TRBJ1-6, with D possibly matching TRBD1 (6 bases). Looked up from germline, CDR1 is PRHDT and CDR2 is FYEKMQ (reference sequence). Between the trimmed V and J ends, which lost 2 bases and 16 bases, there was a span of 15 bases. CDR3 size: 13 residues. CDR3 nucleotides: TGTGCCAGCAGCTTAAGTTCAGGGGTCCTTCTCCACTTT. Amino acids: CASSLSSGVLLHF.

The chain combines TRBV19 with TRBJ1-2; no firm D call. Trimming took 9 bases from V and 11 from J, leaving 22 bases between them. This CDR3 is built from 13 residues. Germline CDR1 reads LNHDA; CDR2 reads SQIVND (reference sequence). For the CDR3, the DNA is TGTGCCAGCCGCCTATCGGAGGGAAGATGGTACACCTTC. It encodes CASRLSEGRWYTF. Looking up the rest from reference TRBV19 and TRBJ1-2 gives the full variable domain: DGGITQSPKYLFRKEGQNVTLSCEQNLNHDAMYWYRQDPGQGLRLIYYSQIVNDFQKGDIAEGYSVSREKKESFPLTVTSAQKNPTAFYLCASRLSEGRWYTFGSGTRLTVV.

The gene calls are TRBV5-3 and TRBJ2-1; D unresolved. TRBV5-3 is an ORF, with its function uncertain. V was trimmed by 4 bases and J by 16 bases, leaving 24 bases between them. The CDR3 length is 14 residues. CDR3 nucleotide sequence: TGTGCCAGAAGCCTGTGCCGCGGCCGCTTTCTGGGTTTCTTC. Translated, it gives CARSLCRGRFLGFF.

V and J are TRBV7-3 and TRBJ2-1; TRBD2 agrees at 9 bases. Trimming at V came to 4 bases and at J to 7 bases, leaving 8 bases not matched to a gene. Germline V lookup: CDR1 SGHTA, CDR2 FQGTGA. There are 15 residues in the CDR3. The CDR3 bases are TGTGCCAGCAGCTCGAGACTAGCGGATCGGAATGAGCAGTTCTTC. It encodes CASSSRLADRNEQFF.

This chain links TRBV7-2 with TRBJ2-5; a possible D gene is TRBD2 (5 bases). The ends were cut back, 1 base at V and 7 bases at J, with 16 bases in the middle. Germline CDR1 is SGHTA and CDR2 is FQGNSA. This CDR3 contains 15 residues. The CDR3 bases are TGTGCCAGCAGCTTAGTATCTGAGGGATTTGGGACCCAGTACTTC. It yields the protein CASSLVSEGFGTQYF.

The CDR3 DNA reads as TGTGCCAGTAGTATAAAAGGGGTAGCCACCGGGGAGCTGTTTTTT. Protein product: CASSIKGVATGELFF. This sequence joins TRBV19 and TRBJ2-2, with D perhaps TRBD1 (5 bases). Germline CDR1 LNHDA, CDR2 SQIVND (reference sequence). The V end lost 2 bases, the J end lost 4 bases, and 11 bases lay between the germline ends. The CDR3 totals 15 residues.

V gene TRBV11-2 combines with J gene TRBJ2-3; 8 bases fit TRBD1. CDR3 length: 19 residues. Germline values: CDR1 SGHAT, CDR2 FQNNGV. The V segment lost 1 base and the J segment 6 bases; nucleotides outside the gene matches: 18. The CDR3 loop reads CASSLGQGSWNRGSDTQYF. CDR3 in DNA: TGTGCCAGCAGCTTAGGACAGGGATCTTGGAACAGGGGGTCGGATACGCAGTATTTT.